This is a list of T cell receptor beta chains from one sample in a study of blood T cell repertoires in COVID-19. Repertoires were generated with immunoSEQ multiplex PCR, while TCRdb's copy carries only in-frame clones and drops some. The top ten clones hold 5.5% to 7% of a sample with about 62,000 clones, around four fifths of them seen once. The sample comprised peripheral blood. The receptor set was obtained from a woman between 45 and 60 years old with active or convalescent COVID-19. Each CDR3 is given with its conserved first and last residue. D genes are given only for firm matches. The size of a clone is reported for some rows only, either as once, few or many, or as a class for expanded clones.

CASRRSSGPGDTQYF	TGTGCCAGCAGGCGGTCTAGCGGGCCGGGAGATACGCAGTATTTT	TRBD2	-	TRBJ2-3	TRBV7-9
CASSLEVGGTQYF	TGCGCCAGCAGCTTGGAAGTAGGGGGAACCCAGTACTTC	-	-	TRBJ2-5	TRBV5-1
CAISGHATGKNTEAFF	TGTGCCATCAGTGGACACGCCACGGGAAAAAACACTGAAGCTTTCTTT	-	-	TRBJ1-1	TRBV10-3
CASSLRLGSGANVLTF	TGTGCCAGCAGTTTGAGACTTGGCTCTGGGGCCAACGTCCTGACTTTC	-	few	TRBJ2-6	TRBV27
CATSMEGKKLFF	TGTGCCACCAGTATGGAGGGGAAAAAACTGTTTTTT	-	-	TRBJ1-4	TRBV24-1
CASADRGYEQYF	TGTGCCAGCGCGGACAGGGGCTACGAGCAGTACTTC	TRBD1	-	TRBJ2-7	TRBV28
CASSLMASRYNEQFF	TGTGCCAGCAGCTTAATGGCTAGTAGGTACAATGAGCAGTTCTTC	-	-	TRBJ2-1	TRBV7-3
CASSPNPTAYEQYF	TGTGCCAGCAGTCCGAACCCGACAGCCTACGAGCAGTACTTC	-	-	TRBJ2-7	TRBV27
CASGRQGNTEAFF	TGTGCTAGTGGCCGACAGGGGAACACTGAAGCTTTCTTT	TRBD1	-	TRBJ1-1	TRBV12-5
CAISERGQVEAFF	TGTGCCATCAGTGAAAGGGGGCAGGTTGAAGCTTTCTTT	TRBD1	few	TRBJ1-1	TRBV10-3
CASSLGQNYGYTF	TGTGCCAGCAGCCTCGGACAGAACTATGGCTACACCTTC	-	-	TRBJ1-2	TRBV7-2
CASSSPPGLAESYNEQFF	TGTGCCAGCAGTTCGCCACCGGGACTAGCGGAGTCCTACAATGAGCAGTTCTTC	TRBD2	-	TRBJ2-1	TRBV28
CASRGDSQNQPQHF	TGTGCCAGCAGGGGGGACAGCCAAAATCAGCCCCAGCATTTT	TRBD1	-	TRBJ1-5	TRBV2
CASSAGLAGVPFF	TGCGCCAGCAGCGCGGGACTAGCGGGAGTCCCGTTCTTC	TRBD2	-	TRBJ2-1	TRBV4-3
CASSLGTGMAMNTEAFF	TGTGCCAGCAGCTTAGGGACAGGGATGGCTATGAACACTGAAGCTTTCTTT	TRBD1	-	TRBJ1-1	TRBV7-2
CASRDLQDSPLHF	TGTGCCAGTAGGGATTTACAGGATTCACCCCTCCACTTT	-	-	TRBJ1-6	TRBV19
CASSHNRRQGTNTEAFF	TGTGCCAGCAGCCATAATCGGAGACAGGGGACGAACACTGAAGCTTTCTTT	TRBD1	-	TRBJ1-1	TRBV3-1/TRBV3-2
CASSQGQGAQTNYGYTF	TGCGCCAGCAGCCAAGGCCAGGGGGCTCAGACCAACTATGGCTACACCTTC	TRBD1	-	TRBJ1-2	TRBV4-1
CASREGLAGVDEQFF	TGTGCCAGCAGGGAGGGACTAGCGGGAGTCGATGAGCAGTTCTTC	TRBD2	-	TRBJ2-1	TRBV9
CASSIVGTGDQPQHF	TGTGCCAGTAGTATAGTCGGGACAGGGGATCAGCCCCAGCATTTT	TRBD1	-	TRBJ1-5	TRBV19
CASSPRGQGARAFF	TGTGCCAGCTCACCTCGGGGACAGGGGGCGCGAGCTTTCTTT	TRBD1	-	TRBJ1-1	TRBV18
CASSLAGSSYNEQFF	TGTGCCAGCAGCTTAGCCGGGAGCTCCTACAATGAGCAGTTCTTC	-	-	TRBJ2-1	TRBV7-9
CASSFDRGGQETQYF	TGTGCCAGCAGCTTTGACAGGGGGGGACAAGAGACCCAGTACTTC	TRBD1	many	TRBJ2-5	TRBV5-4
CASSLAGTGGSQPQHF	TGTGCCAGCAGCCTCGCCGGGACAGGGGGCAGTCAGCCCCAGCATTTT	TRBD1	few	TRBJ1-5	TRBV6-2/TRBV6-3
CATSDLGGPDTQYF	TGTGCCACCAGTGATTTAGGAGGTCCAGATACGCAGTATTTT	-	-	TRBJ2-3	TRBV24-1
CASSSRDRRSLF	TGTGCCAGCAGTTCCCGGGACAGGCGGAGTCTCTTC	TRBD1	few	TRBJ1-2	TRBV6-5
CASSSAGGHNEQFF	TGTGCCAGCAGTTCAGCGGGAGGTCACAATGAGCAGTTCTTC	TRBD2	-	TRBJ2-1	TRBV6-2/TRBV6-3
CASSLGLDRVNYGYTF	TGTGCCAGCAGCCTTGGACTTGACAGGGTCAACTATGGCTACACCTTC	TRBD1	-	TRBJ1-2	TRBV7-9
CASSPQPGTGGEQYF	TGTGCCAGCAGCCCCCAGCCGGGGACAGGGGGAGAGCAGTACTTC	TRBD1	-	TRBJ2-7	TRBV5-5
CASSLAQGGYGYTF	TGCGCCAGCAGCTTGGCTCAGGGCGGCTATGGCTACACCTTC	-	many	TRBJ1-2	TRBV5-1
CASSQLLAGDYEQFF	TGCGCCAGCAGCCAGCTACTAGCGGGAGATTATGAGCAGTTCTTC	TRBD2	few	TRBJ2-1	TRBV4-1
CAIRKQGHDGYTF	TGTGCCATCAGAAAACAGGGCCATGACGGCTACACCTTC	-	-	TRBJ1-2	TRBV10-3
CASGFSRGGVGYTF	TGTGCTAGTGGCTTTTCGCGGGGGGGCGTAGGCTACACCTTC	-	few	TRBJ1-2	TRBV12-5
CASTLGRGEKLFF	TGTGCCAGCACCCTTGGCAGGGGCGAAAAACTGTTTTTT	-	-	TRBJ1-4	TRBV12-3/TRBV12-4
CASSQVGGTATNEQFF	TGTGCCAGCAGCCAAGTTGGAGGCACCGCGACCAATGAGCAGTTCTTC	-	-	TRBJ2-1	TRBV14
CATSDSQRNEQFF	TGTGCCACCAGTGACTCCCAGAGGAATGAGCAGTTCTTC	-	-	TRBJ2-1	TRBV24-1
CASSPPNSLGNTIYF	TGTGCCAGCTCACCACCGAACAGTCTGGGAAACACCATATATTTT	-	-	TRBJ1-3	TRBV18
CSVEDSSGNTIYF	TGCAGCGTTGAAGACAGCTCTGGAAACACCATATATTTT	-	-	TRBJ1-3	TRBV29-1
CASSVGQKGKELRGYTF	TGTGCCAGCAGCGTAGGACAGAAGGGGAAAGAGTTGCGTGGCTACACCTTC	-	-	TRBJ1-2	TRBV9
CASSFPLAGDRTDTQYF	TGTGCCAGCAGCTTCCCACTAGCGGGAGATCGAACAGATACGCAGTATTTT	TRBD2	-	TRBJ2-3	TRBV7-2
CSAQRRDGYTF	TGCAGTGCTCAGCGGAGGGATGGCTACACCTTC	-	-	TRBJ1-2	TRBV20-1
CASSRQSGANVLTF	TGTGCCAGCAGCCGACAATCTGGGGCCAACGTCCTGACTTTC	-	-	TRBJ2-6	TRBV14
CASSRVGERGTEAFF	TGTGCCAGCAGCCGCGTGGGCGAACGGGGCACTGAAGCTTTCTTT	-	once	TRBJ1-1	TRBV5-4
CASSHLGQGRTNEKLFF	TGCGCCAGCAGCCACCTCGGACAGGGTCGCACTAATGAAAAACTGTTTTTT	TRBD1	-	TRBJ1-4	TRBV4-1
CATGVHGELFF	TGTGCCACCGGAGTCCACGGGGAGCTGTTTTTT	-	-	TRBJ2-2	TRBV12-3/TRBV12-4
CASSGRSYNEQFF	TGCGCCAGCAGCGGCCGCTCCTACAATGAGCAGTTCTTC	-	-	TRBJ2-1	TRBV5-1
CASSIRTGRPEAFF	TGTGCCAGCAGCATTAGGACAGGGAGACCTGAAGCTTTCTTT	TRBD1	-	TRBJ1-1	TRBV7-2
CASSPNRGRDQPQHF	TGTGCCAGCTCACCAAATAGGGGAAGGGATCAGCCCCAGCATTTT	-	-	TRBJ1-5	TRBV18
CSVGLGTGEEAFF	TGCAGCGTTGGGCTTGGGACAGGGGAGGAAGCTTTCTTT	TRBD1	medium-sized	TRBJ1-1	TRBV29-1
CASSWRTDNYEAFF	TGTGCCAGCAGCTGGCGGACGGACAACTATGAAGCTTTCTTT	-	-	TRBJ1-1	TRBV5-5
CASSEYIRGRGRNEQFF	TGTGCCAGCAGTGAATATATTCGGGGGAGAGGGCGCAATGAGCAGTTCTTC	-	-	TRBJ2-1	TRBV25-1
CASLRTSGSTDTQYF	TGTGCTAGTCTCCGGACTAGCGGCAGCACAGATACGCAGTATTTT	TRBD2	-	TRBJ2-3	TRBV12-5